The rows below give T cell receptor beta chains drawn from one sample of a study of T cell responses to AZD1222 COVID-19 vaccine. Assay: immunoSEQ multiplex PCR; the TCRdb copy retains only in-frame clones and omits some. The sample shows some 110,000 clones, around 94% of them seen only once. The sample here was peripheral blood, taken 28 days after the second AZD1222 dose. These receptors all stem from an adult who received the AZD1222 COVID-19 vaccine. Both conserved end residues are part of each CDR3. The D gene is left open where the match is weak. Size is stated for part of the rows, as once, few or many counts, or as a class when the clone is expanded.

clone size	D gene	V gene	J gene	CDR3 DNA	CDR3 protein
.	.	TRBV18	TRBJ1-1	TGTGCCAGCTCATTTATCGCTGAAGCTTTCTTT	CASSFIAEAFF
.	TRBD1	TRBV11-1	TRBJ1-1	TGTGCCAGCAGCTTAGACTGGGACAGTATGAATGCTTTCTTT	CASSLDWDSMNAFF
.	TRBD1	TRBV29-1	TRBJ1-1	TGCAGCGTTCAATACAGGGGCACTGAAGCTTTCTTT	CSVQYRGTEAFF
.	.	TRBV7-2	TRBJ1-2	TGTGCCAGCAGCATACAGGGCTATGGCTACACCTTC	CASSIQGYGYTF
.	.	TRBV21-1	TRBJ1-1	TGTGCCAGCAGCCCCACGTGGACAGATCTGAACACTGAAGCTTTCTTT	CASSPTWTDLNTEAFF
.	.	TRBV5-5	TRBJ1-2	TGTGCCAGCAGCTTGGGTCAAAGAGGGGGCTATGGCTACACCTTC	CASSLGQRGGYGYTF
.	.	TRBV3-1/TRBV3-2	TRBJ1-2	TGTGCCAGCAGCCCCTCGGGGGGCAACTATGGCTACACCTTC	CASSPSGGNYGYTF
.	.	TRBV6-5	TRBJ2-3	TGTGCCAGCAGCAACAAGGGGAGCACAGATACGCAGTATTTT	CASSNKGSTDTQYF
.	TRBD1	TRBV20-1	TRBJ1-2	TGCAAGACAGGGCGGTATGGCTACACCTTC	CKTGRYGYTF
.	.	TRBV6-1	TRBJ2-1	TGTGCCAGCAGTGAAGCACGGGAGTGGAATGAGCAGTTCTTC	CASSEAREWNEQFF
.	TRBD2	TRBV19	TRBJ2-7	TGTGCCAGTAGTATGGTAGCGGGAGAGGTCTACGAGCAGTACTTC	CASSMVAGEVYEQYF
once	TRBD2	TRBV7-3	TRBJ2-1	TGTGCCAGCAGCTCGGGACTAGCGGGAGATGAGCAGTTCTTC	CASSSGLAGDEQFF
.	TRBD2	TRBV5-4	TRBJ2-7	TGTGCCAGCAGCTTGGGGGGGACTAGCGGCTACGAGCAGTACTTC	CASSLGGTSGYEQYF
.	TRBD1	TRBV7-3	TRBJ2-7	TGTGCCAGCAGCTTAACGGGACAGGGGTCAAAGTACTTC	CASSLTGQGSKYF
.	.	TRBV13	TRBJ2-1	TGTGCCAGCAGCCCGCCCGGGTGGCGGTACAATGAGCAGTTCTTC	CASSPPGWRYNEQFF
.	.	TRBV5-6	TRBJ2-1	TGTGCCAGCAGCTTGGGGGACTACAATGAGCAGTTCTTC	CASSLGDYNEQFF
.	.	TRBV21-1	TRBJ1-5	TGTGCCAGCAGCAAAGAGAACAGGCTAGATCAGCCCCAGCATTTT	CASSKENRLDQPQHF
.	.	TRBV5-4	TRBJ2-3	TGTGCCAGCAGCTTGGGGGGTCCGGCAGATACGCAGTATTTT	CASSLGGPADTQYF
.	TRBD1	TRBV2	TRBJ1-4	TGTGCCAGCATAAAGGGACAGACCCAAGAAAAACTGTTTTTT	CASIKGQTQEKLFF